This passage covers 29 T cell receptor beta chains from one sample sequenced in a study of T cells in Graves' hyperthyroidism and ophthalmopathy. Regions amplified from RNA transcripts were the TCR beta CDR3 regions. The primer set for the first-round RT-PCR of the TCR CDR3 was HTBI. TCRdb called the multiplex PCR reads again in MiXCR, with one record for every CDR3 protein. The profile shows a few hundred thousand distinct CDR3 sequences, roughly 15% of them singletons. Specimen: blood. The receptors were gathered from a woman in her sixties or seventies with Graves' ophthalmopathy.

The CDR3 region has the DNA TGCGCCAGCAGCCAAGAGGGGGGCTACGAGCAGTACTTC. Amino acids: CASSQEGGYEQYF. The rearrangement joins TRBV4-1 to TRBJ2-7; perhaps TRBD2 as D (6 bases). Germline CDR1 is MGHRA and CDR2 is YSYEKL. The CDR3 is made up of 13 amino acids. Trimming left V 0 bases short and J 3 bases short, with 6 bases between.

This clonotype appeared many times. The chain combines TRBV12-3 or TRBV12-4 with TRBJ1-5; possible D gene TRBD1, 5 bases. The CDR3 covers 16 residues. Trimming left V 3 bases short and J 3 bases short, with 15 bases between. The CDR3 is CASSLFQGGTNQPQHF. CDR3 coding DNA: TGTGCCAGCAGTTTGTTTCAGGGAGGGACCAATCAGCCCCAGCATTTT.

The chain has TRBV7-9 and TRBJ2-1; D remains unclear. There are 15 residues in the CDR3. The V end was cut by 4 bases, the J end by 5 bases, with 15 bases between. CDR1 is SEHNR and CDR2 is FQNEAQ in the germline V gene (reference sequence). The CDR3 sequence is CASSSRVGADNEQFF. In nucleotides, the CDR3 is TGTGCCAGCAGCTCGCGTGTGGGCGCCGACAATGAGCAGTTCTTC.

About this clonotype itself: Mismatch with germline at one junction end may stem from a read error. The chain employs TRBV2 and TRBJ1-5; D perhaps matches TRBD1 (5 bases). The CDR3 loop spans 14 amino acids. Germline loops: CDR1 SNHLY, CDR2 FYNNEI. DNA of the CDR3: TGTGCCAGCAGTGAAGGAAGGGGCAATCGGCCCCAGCATTTT. Its protein product is CASSEGRGNRPQHF.

Comment on this clonotype: A much larger clonotype is one base distant, so this may be a read error. The chain is built from TRBV5-1 and TRBJ2-7; D is ambiguous. This CDR3 is built from 14 residues. Germline CDR1 and CDR2: SGHRS and YFSETQ. Written as DNA, the CDR3 is TGCGCCGGCAGCTTGGAGTACAAAGGCTTTGAGCAGTACTTC. This gives the protein CAGSLEYKGFEQYF.

Concerning this clonotype: This may be a read error: a much more frequent sequence differs by one nucleotide. The chain combines TRBV20-1 with TRBJ2-3, with D possibly TRBD2 on 5 matching bases. Germline-derived CDR1 and CDR2 are DFQATT and SNEGSKA (reference sequence). The CDR3 consists of 17 residues. V was pared by 8 bases and J by 1 base, with 25 bases between. CDR3 coding DNA: TGCAGTCCACGCCGGGCGCGAGGACCAGCGGGCACAGATACGCAGTATTTT. It yields the protein CSPRRARGPAGTDTQYF.

In this sample, this clonotype turned up many times. J is TRBJ2-3 and V is TRBV27; D ambiguous. CDR1 and CDR2 (germline): MNHEY, SMNVEV (reference sequence). Deletions cut 6 bases from V and 1 base from J, with 14 bases between. The CDR3 runs to 15 residues. The CDR3 sequence: CASRPRNLGTDTQYF. In nucleotides, the CDR3 is TGTGCCAGCAGGCCCCGGAACCTCGGCACAGATACGCAGTATTTT.

This clonotype turned up a few times. The chain carries TRBV20-1 and TRBJ2-2; TRBD2 matches 9 bases. Germline V gene data show CDR1 as DFQATT and CDR2 as SNEGSKA (reference sequence). CDR3 length: 16 amino acids. Trimming cost V 0 bases and J 5 bases; bases outside gene matches: 7. DNA for the CDR3: TGCAGTGCTAGAGACTTAGCGGGAGTGAGAACCGGGGAGCTGTTTTTT. Encoded protein: CSARDLAGVRTGELFF.

In this sample, this clonotype turned up many times. CDR3 amino acids: CASSEAGPYEQYF. In nucleotides, the CDR3 is TGTGCCAGCAGTGAAGCGGGCCCCTACGAGCAGTACTTC. This chain uses TRBV2 with TRBJ2-7; no definite D call. There are 13 residues in the CDR3. The ends were cut back, 0 bases at V and 2 bases at J, with 5 bases in the middle. Germline CDR1 and CDR2: SNHLY and FYNNEI.

V usage is TRBV5-1 and J usage is TRBJ1-1; 9 nucleotides line up with TRBD1. V lost 4 bases and J lost 8; bases outside the gene matches: 3. The CDR3 extends over 12 amino acids. From germline, CDR1 is SGHRS and CDR2 YFSETQ. The CDR3 loop is CASSRDREEAFF. CDR3 bases: TGCGCCAGCAGCCGGGACAGGGAGGAAGCTTTCTTT.

Concerning this clonotype itself: A single base separates this from a much larger clone, so it may be a read error. The rearrangement uses TRBV4-1 and TRBJ2-3; 7 bases align to TRBD1. The V and J ends lost 1 base and 1 base, in that order; junction bases with no gene match: 8. CDR1 is MGHRA, CDR2 YSYEKL, per germline. The CDR3 is 17 residues long. The CDR3 protein is CASSQVGRGIGTDTQYF. The CDR3 coding sequence is TGCGCCAGCAGCCAAGTGGGCAGGGGGATTGGCACAGATACGCAGTATTTT.

The sample holds many counts of this clonotype. The V gene is TRBV20-1, the J gene TRBJ2-1, with TRBD1 identical over 7 bases. J gave up 4 bases and V 5 bases, and 8 bases lay outside the gene matches. CDR1 and CDR2 (germline): DFQATT, SNEGSKA (reference sequence). The CDR3 has 14 residues. CDR3 bases: TGCAGTGCTGAAACCGGGACAGTGTACAATGAGCAGTTCTTC. Protein: CSAETGTVYNEQFF.

In this sample, this clonotype turned up many times. This rearrangement joins TRBV5-1 to TRBJ1-1, with D perhaps matching TRBD1 (5 bases). CDR1 and CDR2 (germline): SGHRS, YFSETQ. V was trimmed by 8 bases and J by 1 base, leaving 12 bases between them. The CDR3 length is 13 residues. The CDR3 bases are TGCGCCAGTCACAGGACGGGGAACACTGAAGCTTTCTTT. This codes for CASHRTGNTEAFF.

This chain links TRBV15 with TRBJ2-6; D possibly corresponds to TRBD2 (6 bases). Trimming pared 0 bases from V and 1 base from J, leaving 16 bases between. In germline, CDR1 is LNHNV, CDR2 YYDKDF (reference sequence). The CDR3 spans 19 residues. CDR3 DNA: TGTGCCACCAGCAGAGACCTTGGCGGGATCACTTCTGGGGCCAACGTCCTGACTTTC. It yields the protein CATSRDLGGITSGANVLTF.

Many counts were recorded for this clonotype. This chain uses TRBV3-1 with TRBJ2-7, with 11 bases lining up with TRBD1. Germline trimming cut 3 bases from V and 5 bases from J; bases unmatched to any gene: 6. CDR3 length equals 15 residues. Germline values: CDR1 LGHDT, CDR2 YNNKEL (reference sequence). CDR3 region: CASSQRTGGFDEQYF. CDR3 nucleotide sequence: TGTGCCAGCAGCCAGAGGACAGGGGGCTTCGACGAGCAGTACTTC.

This clonotype was detected many times. The gene calls are TRBV28 and TRBJ1-5; no reliable D call. Germline CDR1 MDHEN, CDR2 SYDVKM. The V end was cut by 10 bases, the J end by 7 bases, with 23 bases between. The CDR3 length is 15 residues. The CDR3 DNA reads as TGTGCCACCAAAGGGTACAGCGCGCGTTGGCAGCCCCAGCATTTT. Translating gives CATKGYSARWQPQHF.

This clonotype was recorded many times. The chain has TRBV5-1 and TRBJ2-3; TRBD2 is a possible D gene (7 bases). Trimming removed 4 bases at V and 2 bases at J, with 11 bases between. CDR3 length equals 14 residues. Germline V gene sequence: CDR1 SGHRS, CDR2 YFSETQ. CDR3 nucleotides: TGCGCCAGCAGCGGGGGGGACAACACAGATACGCAGTATTTT. This encodes CASSGGDNTDTQYF.

This clonotype was recorded at least ten times. This chain joins TRBV20-1 and TRBJ2-3, with 11 bases identical to TRBD2. The germline CDR1 and CDR2 sequences are DFQATT and SNEGSKA (reference sequence). Unmatched junction bases numbered 7, after V lost 4 bases and J lost 4 bases. This CDR3 is built from 15 residues. The CDR3: CSATVLAGAADTQYF. DNA for the CDR3: TGCAGTGCTACCGTACTAGCGGGAGCCGCAGATACGCAGTATTTT.

This clonotype was seen repeatedly, ten times or more. As DNA, the CDR3 is TGTGCCAGCAGGCGAGCGGGAGTTGACACCGGGGAGCTGTTTTTT. Translating gives CASRRAGVDTGELFF. The chain joins TRBV12-3 or TRBV12-4 to TRBJ2-2; 8 nucleotides match TRBD2. J was trimmed by 3 bases and V by 6 bases; bases with no gene match: 6. The CDR3 loop spans 15 amino acids.

This clonotype appeared many times. This sequence joins TRBV28 and TRBJ2-5; 9 bases agree with TRBD1. The CDR3 has 14 residues. The V and J ends lost 4 bases and 6 bases, in that order; junction bases with no gene match: 6. Germline values: CDR1 MDHEN, CDR2 SYDVKM. The CDR3: CASSSGQGRQTQYF. CDR3 sequence (DNA): TGTGCCAGCAGTTCAGGACAGGGGAGGCAGACCCAGTACTTC.

This clonotype was observed at least ten times. The V gene is TRBV5-1, the J gene TRBJ2-6; 7 bases map to TRBD1. The V and J ends lost 0 bases and 0 bases, in that order; junction bases with no gene match: 3. The CDR3 has 17 amino acids. The germline gives CDR1 SGHRS, CDR2 YFSETQ. The DNA of the CDR3 is TGCGCCAGCAGCTTGGAGGGGGCAAGCTCTGGGGCCAACGTCCTGACTTTC. Protein product: CASSLEGASSGANVLTF.

In this sample, this clonotype turned up many times. The rearrangement links TRBV28 to TRBJ2-1; TRBD2 matches 9 bases. This CDR3 spans 15 amino acids. The trim removed 5 bases at V and 7 bases at J, leaving 9 bases unmatched. The germline gives CDR1 MDHEN, CDR2 SYDVKM. The CDR3 DNA sequence: TGTGCCAGCAGTCCTGGGACTAGCCCGGGGAATGAGCAGTTCTTC. Translating gives CASSPGTSPGNEQFF. The whole variable domain, filled in from reference TRBV28 and TRBJ2-1, reads DVKVTQSSRYLVKRTGEKVFLECVQDMDHENMFWYRQDPGLGLRLIYFSYDVKMKEKGDIPEGYSVSREKKERFSLILESASTNQTSMYLCASSPGTSPGNEQFFGPGTRLTVL.

This clonotype appeared many times. The rearrangement joins TRBV5-1 to TRBJ2-1; 8 nucleotides agree with TRBD2. Per germline, CDR1 SGHRS and CDR2 YFSETQ. V dropped 4 bases and J dropped 6; count of bases not matched to a gene: 6. This CDR3 contains 14 residues. In nucleotides, the CDR3 is TGCGCCAGCAGCCCCCGGGGGGGGCCCAATGAGCAGTTCTTC. The encoded protein is CASSPRGGPNEQFF. Using reference TRBV5-1 and TRBJ2-1 for the parts outside the CDR3, the full variable domain is KAGVTQTPRYLIKTRGQQVTLSCSPISGHRSVSWYQQTPGQGLQFLFEYFSETQRNKGNFPGRFSGRQFSNSRSEMNVSTLELGDSALYLCASSPRGGPNEQFFGPGTRLTVL.

With regard to this clonotype: A junction end diverges from the germline sequence, so it may reflect a read error. The gene calls are TRBV9 and TRBJ1-3; D is undetermined. The CDR3 runs to 12 residues. The germline V gene has CDR1 SGDLS and CDR2 YYNGEE. The CDR3 sequence: CDSGGSGNTIYF. CDR3 DNA: TGTGACAGCGGAGGGAGTGGAAACACCATATATTTT.

The rearrangement uses TRBV18 and TRBJ2-6, with D unclear. This CDR3 is 15 amino acids long. Germline V gene data show CDR1 as KGHSH and CDR2 as LQKENI. Between the trimmed V and J ends, which lost 7 bases and 1 base, there was a span of 11 bases. The CDR3 here is CASFQTGSGANVLTF. The CDR3 coding sequence is TGTGCCAGCTTCCAGACCGGATCTGGGGCCAACGTCCTGACTTTC.

The table lists this clonotype with many counts. The rearrangement uses TRBV12-3 or TRBV12-4 and TRBJ2-5; 7 positions match TRBD2. CDR3 length: 17 amino acids. The V and J ends lost 3 bases and 1 base, in that order; junction bases with no gene match: 11. The CDR3 here is CASSFTLAGLGQETQYF. CDR3 bases: TGTGCCAGCAGTTTTACATTAGCGGGCCTAGGCCAAGAGACCCAGTACTTC.

The genes are TRBV7-9 and TRBJ2-5; D is possibly TRBD1 (6 bases). Per the germline V gene, CDR1 is SEHNR and CDR2 is FQNEAQ (reference sequence). The CDR3 covers 12 residues. V was cut by 4 bases and J by 12 bases, with 15 bases left in between. The CDR3 spells CASSYIRDKEYF. The CDR3 DNA reads TGTGCCAGCAGCTACATCCGGGACAAAGAGTACTTC.

This clonotype was seen repeatedly, ten times or more. This chain joins TRBV12-3 or TRBV12-4 and TRBJ2-1; 14 bases line up with TRBD2. This CDR3 region has 19 residues. J lost 0 bases, V lost 2 bases, and 6 bases had no gene match. Here the CDR3 DNA reads TGTGCCAGCAGTTTACGACTAGCGGGAGGGCGGAGCTCCTACAATGAGCAGTTCTTC. It codes for CASSLRLAGGRSSYNEQFF.

A few counts support this clonotype. This chain joins TRBV20-1 and TRBJ2-1, with a possible D match to TRBD2 (6 bases). The germline V gene has CDR1 DFQATT and CDR2 SNEGSKA (reference sequence). The CDR3 length is 13 residues. Trimming left V 4 bases short and J 5 bases short, with 12 bases between. CDR3 sequence: CSAKTSPNNEQFF. The CDR3 nucleotides read TGCAGTGCTAAGACTAGTCCGAACAATGAGCAGTTCTTC.